This is a list of T cell receptor beta chains from one sample in a study of OX40 agonist ivuxolimab in advanced cancers. Sequenced by immunoSEQ multiplex PCR; TCRdb stores in-frame clones only, minus some. Of about 73,000 clones listed, 80% to 90% are singletons. The material was CD4+ or CD8+ T cells sorted from blood, obtained in a trial of the OX40 agonist ivuxolimab. The origin of the receptors is an adult with an advanced solid tumor such as melanoma, head and neck, liver or kidney cancer. CDR3s leave out the opening cysteine and the closing phenylalanine or tryptophan. Fields, in order: CDR3 protein, J gene, V gene, CDR3 length, clone size. Size values are once, few and many counts, or a class for expanded clones, and some rows have none.

cdr3_aa: ASVRAGVLYNEQF; j_call: TRBJ2-1; v_call: TRBV2; cdr3_length: 13; clone_size: .
cdr3_aa: ASSVGASGGYGTQY; j_call: TRBJ2-5; v_call: TRBV9; cdr3_length: 14; clone_size: .
cdr3_aa: ASRKTSRGEQY; j_call: TRBJ2-7; v_call: TRBV28; cdr3_length: 11; clone_size: .
cdr3_aa: ACRGPPEGGQY; j_call: TRBJ2-7; v_call: TRBV6-5; cdr3_length: 11; clone_size: .
cdr3_aa: ASTSRDRGVDTQY; j_call: TRBJ2-3; v_call: TRBV2; cdr3_length: 13; clone_size: .
cdr3_aa: ASSPETSTDTQY; j_call: TRBJ2-3; v_call: TRBV6-4; cdr3_length: 12; clone_size: .
cdr3_aa: ASSFRQPNTEAF; j_call: TRBJ1-1; v_call: TRBV6-5; cdr3_length: 12; clone_size: .
cdr3_aa: ASSYSAGGFEDTQY; j_call: TRBJ2-3; v_call: TRBV6-5; cdr3_length: 14; clone_size: .
cdr3_aa: AARQSGAYGYT; j_call: TRBJ1-2; v_call: TRBV28; cdr3_length: 11; clone_size: once
cdr3_aa: ASKQGSRAF; j_call: TRBJ1-1; v_call: TRBV6-5; cdr3_length: 9; clone_size: .
cdr3_aa: ASSYIRGTDTQY; j_call: TRBJ2-3; v_call: TRBV7-2; cdr3_length: 12; clone_size: .
cdr3_aa: ASSHQDYGYT; j_call: TRBJ1-2; v_call: TRBV6-5; cdr3_length: 10; clone_size: few
cdr3_aa: ASRGAGRGPQETQY; j_call: TRBJ2-5; v_call: TRBV25-1; cdr3_length: 14; clone_size: .
cdr3_aa: ATNDGNQPQH; j_call: TRBJ1-5; v_call: TRBV19; cdr3_length: 10; clone_size: .